This entry describes one T cell receptor (beta chain). Its target is not known. TCRdb's copy holds only in-frame clones and misses some; the assay was immunoSEQ multiplex PCR. The sample contains about 150,000 clones, 75% to 95% of which appear only once. These data are taken from a study of T cell responses to AZD1222 COVID-19 vaccine. Study findings and constraints: Regions 160-218 and 743-854 held dominance among vaccine-associated CD4 TCRs, which spanned spike. Clonal diversity may have been underestimated, and the donors were mostly white British, with more females than males. Sampled repertoires all dated from after the peak T cell response. Close to half of spike-specific TCRs reportedly recognize unmutated variant regions.

The input for sequencing was peripheral blood, taken on day 0 of AZD1222 vaccination. The clonotype originates from an adult in good health.

The CDR3 reads CATSDHTGQDRVRDTQYF. CDR3 nucleotide sequence: TGTGCCACCAGTGACCACACGGGACAGGACAGGGTTCGAGATACGCAGTATTTT. This sequence joins TRBV24-1 and TRBJ2-3; 8 bases fit TRBD1. The CDR3 is made up of 18 amino acids. V lost 4 bases, J lost 5 bases, and 16 bases stayed unmatched. Germline V gene lookup returns CDR1 KGHDR and CDR2 SFDVKD.